A single sample gave rise to the 23 T cell receptor beta chains below, sequenced in a study of early T cells in non-severe SARS-CoV-2 infection. TCRdb passed the 5' RACE reads through MiXCR, listing each CDR3 protein once. The table shows fewer than 50,000 distinct CDR3 sequences, with 4% occurring only once. Sequenced: whole blood. The source is an adult who was a healthcare worker with PCR-confirmed SARS-CoV-2 infection or an uninfected control (not recorded which).

This clonotype was found many times. V usage is TRBV6-5 and J usage is TRBJ2-7; D is perhaps TRBD2 (7 bases). Trimming left V 6 bases short and J 4 bases short, with 13 bases between. Germline lookup yields CDR1 MNHEY and CDR2 SVGAGI. The CDR3 contains 13 residues. CDR3 DNA: TGTGCCAGCAGCCCCGGGGGGCGTTACGAGCAGTACTTC. Amino acid sequence: CASSPGGRYEQYF.

This clonotype was counted many times. This chain uses TRBV6-5 with TRBJ2-5; possible D gene TRBD1, 5 bases. This CDR3 region has 14 residues. Trimming removed 4 bases from V and 1 base from J, with 10 bases in between. In germline, CDR1 is MNHEY, CDR2 SVGAGI. CDR3 sequence (DNA): TGTGCCAGCAGTTCCCTGGACACCCAAGAGACCCAGTACTTC. Translated: CASSSLDTQETQYF.

This clonotype has a count of ten or more. The CDR3 DNA is TGTGCCAGCAGCGGAAATACAGGATTCGAGCAGTACTTC. It specifies CASSGNTGFEQYF. The chain uses TRBV6-1 and TRBJ2-7; TRBD1 might be the D (5 bases). With 6 bases removed from V and 6 bases from J, the gap between germline ends came to 15 bases. The CDR3 runs 13 residues. The germline V gene encodes CDR1 MNHNS and CDR2 SASEGT.

This clonotype was seen at least ten times. The V call is TRBV28, the J call TRBJ1-3; D is ambiguous. V was pared by 4 bases and J by 3 bases, with 7 bases between. The CDR3 is made up of 13 amino acids. Per germline, CDR1 MDHEN and CDR2 SYDVKM. Here the CDR3 reads CASSSYLGNTIYF. The CDR3 region has the DNA TGTGCCAGCAGTTCCTACCTTGGAAACACCATATATTTT.

The chain employs TRBV2 and TRBJ2-3; D remains unclear. The length of the CDR3 is 14 residues. Trimming pared 2 bases from V and 3 bases from J, leaving 9 bases between. Per the germline V gene, CDR1 is SNHLY and CDR2 is FYNNEI. The CDR3 nucleotides are TGTGCCAGCAGTGAATTGGTGAGGACAGATACGCAGTATTTT. Its translation is CASSELVRTDTQYF.

In its sample, this clonotype was seen many times. This rearrangement joins TRBV15 to TRBJ2-3, with TRBD1 matching over 11 bases. Germline V gene lookup returns CDR1 LNHNV and CDR2 YYDKDF (reference sequence). CDR3 length equals 14 residues. Trimming removed 3 bases from V and 4 bases from J; junction bases left unmatched: 0. The CDR3 sequence: CATSRGQGADTQYF. The CDR3, as DNA: TGTGCCACCAGCAGGGGACAGGGGGCAGATACGCAGTATTTT.

V usage is TRBV10-3 and J usage is TRBJ2-7; 10 bases are shared with TRBD2. The trim removed 0 bases at V and 2 bases at J, leaving 1 base unmatched. This CDR3 spans 15 amino acids. CDR1 and CDR2 from the germline V gene are ENHRY and SYGVKD. The CDR3 loop is CAISESSGRAYEQYF. CDR3 bases: TGTGCCATCAGTGAGTCGAGCGGGAGGGCCTACGAGCAGTACTTC.

The V and J genes are TRBV9 and TRBJ2-1; D assignment may be TRBD1 or TRBD2 (5 bases each). Trimming left V 0 bases short and J 8 bases short, with 9 bases between. Germline-derived CDR1 and CDR2 are SGDLS and YYNGEE. The CDR3 has 13 amino acids. DNA of the CDR3: TGTGCCAGCAGCGTAGCGGGACGGGATGAGCAGTTCTTC. It specifies CASSVAGRDEQFF.

This clonotype was seen ten or more times. The chain uses TRBV7-9 and TRBJ2-2; D gene uncertain. Looked up from germline, CDR1 is SEHNR and CDR2 is FQNEAQ (reference sequence). This CDR3 has 15 residues. V lost 5 bases and J 2 bases, leaving 12 bases between the germline ends. DNA of the CDR3: TGTGCCAGCAGCCCCCGAGGTCTCAACACCGGGGAGCTGTTTTTT. Amino acids: CASSPRGLNTGELFF. Using reference TRBV7-9 and TRBJ2-2 for the parts outside the CDR3, the full variable domain is DTGVSQNPRHKITKRGQNVTFRCDPISEHNRLYWYRQTLGQGPEFLTYFQNEAQLEKSRLLSDRFSAERPKGSFSTLEIQRTEQGDSAMYLCASSPRGLNTGELFFGEGSRLTVL.

This clonotype was seen ten or more times. The chain combines TRBV2 with TRBJ1-2; D is perhaps TRBD1 (6 bases). With 1 base removed from V and 8 bases from J, the gap between germline ends came to 14 bases. CDR1 and CDR2 (germline): SNHLY, FYNNEI. There are 14 residues in the CDR3. The CDR3 reads CASSEGTAPRGYTF. The CDR3 DNA reads as TGTGCCAGCAGTGAAGGGACAGCTCCCCGAGGCTACACCTTC.

A remark on this clonotype: At one of its ends the junction is not consistent with the germline gene, which may arise from a read error. The chain links TRBV18 to TRBJ2-1; the D gene is possibly TRBD2 (5 bases). The CDR3 consists of 17 residues. Germline V CDR1 and CDR2: KGHSH, LQKENI. CDR3 amino acids: CASSPIRSEGSYNDQFF. In nucleotides, the CDR3 is TGTGCCAGCTCACCAATAAGGTCCGAGGGCTCCTACAATGATCAGTTCTTC.

This clonotype was counted at least ten times. The V gene is TRBV11-2, the J gene TRBJ1-1; D is unresolved. The CDR3 is 14 amino acids. Deletions cut 0 bases from V and 6 bases from J, with 11 bases between. CDR1 is SGHAT and CDR2 is FQNNGV in the germline V gene. The CDR3 loop is CASSLDGRVPEAFF. As DNA, the CDR3 is TGTGCCAGCAGCTTAGATGGAAGGGTTCCTGAAGCTTTCTTT. The variable domain in full, with the rest retrieved from reference TRBV11-2 and TRBJ1-1, is EAGVAQSPRYKIIEKRQSVAFWCNPISGHATLYWYQQILGQGPKLLIQFQNNGVVDDSQLPKDRFSAERLKGVDSTLKIQPAKLEDSAVYLCASSLDGRVPEAFFGQGTRLTVV.

This clonotype was seen ten or more times. The chain links TRBV6-5 to TRBJ1-2; D perhaps matches TRBD1 (6 bases). V lost 4 bases, J lost 8 bases, and 17 bases lay in between. The length of the CDR3 is 14 residues. Germline values: CDR1 MNHEY, CDR2 SVGAGI. CDR3 coding DNA: TGTGCCAGCAGTTCGACAGGCCGCTCGGGAGGCTACACCTTC. This gives the protein CASSSTGRSGGYTF.

This clonotype was found many times. This chain connects TRBV30 to TRBJ1-1, with D hard to call. Germline CDR1 is GTSNPN and CDR2 is SVGIG (reference sequence). V was cut by 0 bases and J by 0 bases, with 5 bases left in between. The CDR3 runs 13 residues. CDR3 in DNA: TGTGCCTGGAGTGTACAACTGAACACTGAAGCTTTCTTT. It translates to CAWSVQLNTEAFF.

At least ten counts were recorded for this clonotype. V gene TRBV30 combines with J gene TRBJ1-5; maybe TRBD1 (5 bases). Germline CDR1 and CDR2: GTSNPN and SVGIG (reference sequence). V lost 2 bases and J lost 7, with 15 bases in between. This CDR3 contains 14 residues. CDR3 sequence: CAWSQGAKRQPQHF. The CDR3 bases are TGTGCCTGGAGTCAAGGGGCAAAGCGACAGCCCCAGCATTTT.

This clonotype was counted ten times or more. V usage is TRBV6-1 and J usage is TRBJ1-6; D gene uncertain. CDR3 length: 17 residues. Germline-derived CDR1 and CDR2 are MNHNS and SASEGT. V lost 4 bases, J lost 0 bases, and 13 bases lay in between. The CDR3 nucleotides read TGTGCCAGCAGTGGTGGACGGGCGAGCTCCTATAATTCACCCCTCCACTTT. Translating gives CASSGGRASSYNSPLHF.

This clonotype showed up many times. This chain links TRBV11-2 with TRBJ2-1; D unclear. V gave up 3 bases and J gave up 1 base, with 13 bases separating them. Germline V gene lookup returns CDR1 SGHAT and CDR2 FQNNGV. The CDR3 runs to 16 residues. CDR3 loop: CASSLVAGASYNEQFF. CDR3 sequence (DNA): TGTGCCAGCAGCTTGGTGGCAGGCGCTTCCTACAATGAGCAGTTCTTC.

This clonotype has ten or more counts. The CDR3 DNA reads TGTGCCAGCAGTTACGGCTCAGGGTTTCGCAATGAGCAGTTCTTC. It encodes CASSYGSGFRNEQFF. The rearrangement uses TRBV6-5 and TRBJ2-1, with TRBD1 as a possible D gene (5 bases). CDR3 length: 15 amino acids. Germline CDR1 reads MNHEY; CDR2 reads SVGAGI. V lost 2 bases and J 6 bases, leaving 14 bases between the germline ends.

This clonotype has ten or more counts. The chain combines TRBV6-2 or TRBV6-3 with TRBJ2-7, with 11 bases identical to TRBD1. The CDR3 covers 14 residues. The J segment lost 3 bases and the V segment lost 5 bases, leaving 3 bases of the junction unmatched. Looked up from germline, CDR1 is MNHEY and CDR2 is SVGEGT. CDR3: CASSPGQGVYEQYF. CDR3 coding DNA: TGTGCCAGCAGTCCGGGACAGGGGGTCTACGAGCAGTACTTC.

This clonotype was recorded many times. CDR3 in amino acids: CAIKDDRSFQETQYF. DNA of the CDR3: TGTGCCATCAAGGACGACAGATCATTCCAAGAGACCCAGTACTTC. This chain joins TRBV10-3 and TRBJ2-5, with a tentative D call TRBD1 (5 bases). Germline loops: CDR1 ENHRY, CDR2 SYGVKD. The CDR3 has 15 amino acids. With 7 bases removed from V and 1 base from J, the gap between germline ends came to 16 bases.

This clonotype was seen repeatedly, ten times or more. This chain uses TRBV7-9 with TRBJ1-1; no clear D. Germline CDR1 reads SEHNR; CDR2 reads FQNEAQ (reference sequence). The germline V and J ends were trimmed by 2 bases and 1 base, with 8 bases remaining between them. The CDR3 has 14 residues. This chain's CDR3 is CASSLPPENTEAFF. The CDR3 DNA reads as TGTGCCAGCAGCTTACCTCCCGAGAACACTGAAGCTTTCTTT.

This clonotype has at least ten counts. The chain carries TRBV5-1 and TRBJ2-2, with TRBD1 matching 7 bases. This CDR3 is 16 amino acids long. V lost 0 bases to trimming and J lost 0 bases; unmatched junction nucleotides: 2. CDR1 is SGHRS, CDR2 YFSETQ, per germline. The CDR3 here is CASSLARGTNTGELFF. CDR3 nucleotides: TGCGCCAGCAGCTTGGCCAGGGGGACGAACACCGGGGAGCTGTTTTTT.

This clonotype came up many times. The rearrangement uses TRBV18 and TRBJ2-7, with D uncertain. V was trimmed by 3 bases and J by 0 bases, leaving 3 bases between them. The CDR3 is made up of 12 amino acids. The germline V gene has CDR1 KGHSH and CDR2 LQKENI. CDR3: CASSPSSYEQYF. DNA of the CDR3: TGTGCCAGCTCACCGTCCTCCTACGAGCAGTACTTC.